The T cell receptor (beta chain) described here comes from a study of T cells in localized non-small cell lung cancer. Profiled with immunoSEQ multiplex PCR; TCRdb holds only in-frame clones, not every one. The sample includes over 45,000 clones, approximately 80% of them seen just once. Germline CDR1 is GTSNPN and CDR2 is SVGIG (reference sequence). The V gene lost 2 bases and the J gene lost 6 bases, with 13 bases spanning the gap. The CDR3 contains 13 residues. This clone turned up a few times. V gene TRBV30 combines with J gene TRBJ1-2; D possibly corresponds to TRBD1 (5 bases). Specimen: peripheral blood, collected before any cancer treatment. The receptor's source is a man aged 40-75 years with stage I squamous cell lung carcinoma. The CDR3 sequence is CAWSLGVGDGYTF. CDR3 DNA: TGTGCCTGGAGTTTAGGGGTTGGGGATGGCTACACCTTC. The full variable domain, rest sourced from reference TRBV30 and TRBJ1-2, is SQTIHQWPATLVQPVGSPLSLECTVEGTSNPNLYWYRQAAGRGLQLLFYSVGIGQISSEVPQNLSASRPQDRQFILSSKKLLLSDSGFYLCAWSLGVGDGYTFGSGTRLTVV.